The clone carrying this TCR beta chain turned up a few times. Antigen unknown. The CDR3 extends 3 residues past the end of the read, so its final part is completed from the germline J gene. TCRdb's table, derived via immunoSEQ multiplex PCR, lists solely in-frame clones and lacks some. This record lists roughly 20,000 clones, none seen once only, and the top ten clones contain approximately 2.6%. Blood came from CVID subjects not ill and not taking immunomodulatory or immunosuppressive medication. CDR3 length equals 14 residues. Germline CDR1 SEHNR, CDR2 FQNEAQ (reference sequence). J was trimmed by 4 bases and V by 5 bases; bases with no gene match: 3. The sample originates from a study of T cell clonality in common variable immunodeficiency. Study results and limitations: Compared with healthy controls, CVID subjects showed increased TCRbeta clonality, mostly in about a third. Common variable immunodeficiency TCR beta sequences reportedly had fewer deletions and N-nucleotide insertions. What drives increased CVID clonality needs T cell subpopulation sequencing.

Sequencing was carried out using peripheral blood mononuclear cells. The TCR originated in a human donor with common variable immunodeficiency. The V call is TRBV7-9, the J call TRBJ1-1, with 11 bases identical to TRBD1. Incomplete CDR3 DNA: TGTGCCAGCAGCCCCGGGACAGGGGGCACTGAA. Protein sequence: CASSPGTGGTE. The entire CDR3 protein is CASSPGTGGTEAFF.